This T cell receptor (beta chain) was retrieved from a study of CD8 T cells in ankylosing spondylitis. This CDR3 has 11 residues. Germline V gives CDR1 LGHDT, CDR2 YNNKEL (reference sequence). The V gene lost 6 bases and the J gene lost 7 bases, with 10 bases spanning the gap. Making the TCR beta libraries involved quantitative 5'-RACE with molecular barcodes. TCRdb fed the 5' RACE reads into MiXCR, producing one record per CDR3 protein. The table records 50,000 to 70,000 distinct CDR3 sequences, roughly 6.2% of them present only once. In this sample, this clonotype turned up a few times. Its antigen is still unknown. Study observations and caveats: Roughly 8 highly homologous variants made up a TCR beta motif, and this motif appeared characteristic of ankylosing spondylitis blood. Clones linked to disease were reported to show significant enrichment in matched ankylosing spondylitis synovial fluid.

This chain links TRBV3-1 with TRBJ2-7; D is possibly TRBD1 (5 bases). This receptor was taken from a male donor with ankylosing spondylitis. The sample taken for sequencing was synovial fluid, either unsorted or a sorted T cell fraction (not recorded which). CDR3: CASRDTREQYF. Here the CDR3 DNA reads TGTGCCAGCAGGGACACGCGGGAGCAGTACTTC.